This is a list of T cell receptor beta chains from one sample in a study of blood T cell repertoires in COVID-19. The data were produced by immunoSEQ multiplex PCR, yet TCRdb's version contains in-frame clones alone and is incomplete. The sample yields 100,000 or so clones, roughly 87% seen once. Sequenced material: peripheral blood. All receptors come from a man in his fifties with acute or convalescent COVID-19. CDR3s include the opening cysteine and the closing phenylalanine or tryptophan. The D gene is left open where the match is weak. Clone size, where shown, is once, few, many, or a class for clones that have expanded.

TGTGCCAGCAGTTTCGACAGGGGAGGTGGCTACACCTTC,CASSFDRGGGYTF,TRBJ1-2,TRBV12-3/TRBV12-4,once,TRBD1,13
TGCGCCAGCAGCCCGGGACAGGGGGGGAACTATGGCTACACCTTC,CASSPGQGGNYGYTF,TRBJ1-2,TRBV4-1,.,TRBD1,15
TGTGCCAGCAGTCGAGACACCAATCAGCCCCAGCATTTT,CASSRDTNQPQHF,TRBJ1-5,TRBV6-6,.,.,13
TGTGCCAGTAACGGTCCCGGGGAGCTGTTTTTT,CASNGPGELFF,TRBJ2-2,TRBV19,.,.,11
TGTGCCAGCAGCCCCCGGAGAGGGCCTAGCTATGGCTACACCTTC,CASSPRRGPSYGYTF,TRBJ1-2,TRBV6-5,few,.,15
TGTGCCAGCAGCTTGAGGGGGCGCGCAGACTATGGCTACACCTTC,CASSLRGRADYGYTF,TRBJ1-2,TRBV5-4,once,TRBD1,15
TGTGCCAGCAGTTACTCGAGGCCGAATTCACCCCTCCACTTT,CASSYSRPNSPLHF,TRBJ1-6,TRBV6-2/TRBV6-3,few,.,14
TGTGCCAGCAGCCGTAGCGGGAGCTACGAGCAGTACTTC,CASSRSGSYEQYF,TRBJ2-7,TRBV11-1,.,TRBD2,13
TGTGCCAGCAGTCCTCCGGGACAGAAGAACACTGAAGCTTTCTTT,CASSPPGQKNTEAFF,TRBJ1-1,TRBV6-6,.,TRBD1,15
TGTGCCACCGGGACTAGCGGGAGGGGAGAGACCCAGTACTTC,CATGTSGRGETQYF,TRBJ2-5,TRBV10-3,.,TRBD2,14
TGTGCCAGCCGGGGGGGGATTAATTCACCCCTCCACTTT,CASRGGINSPLHF,TRBJ1-6,TRBV2,few,.,13
TGCGCCAGCAGTGCGGGACTTTTCTACGAGCAGTACTTC,CASSAGLFYEQYF,TRBJ2-7,TRBV10-2,.,.,13
TGCGCCAGCAGCGGGGACAGGGCTAACACTGAAGCTTTCTTT,CASSGDRANTEAFF,TRBJ1-1,TRBV5-1,.,TRBD1,14
TGTGCCAGTAGTCTACAACCGACAGGCCCTACCTACAATGAGCAGTTCTTC,CASSLQPTGPTYNEQFF,TRBJ2-1,TRBV19,.,.,17
TGTGCCAGCAGCCCCGGAATCGGAGGAACTGAAGCTTTCTTT,CASSPGIGGTEAFF,TRBJ1-1,TRBV28,.,.,14
TGTGCCAGCAGCCAGCCTCAGGGTACCGGGGAGCTGTTTTTT,CASSQPQGTGELFF,TRBJ2-2,TRBV3-1/TRBV3-2,once,.,14
TGTGCTAGCAGCGAGGGGGACGGGCAAGAGACCCAGTACTTC,CASSEGDGQETQYF,TRBJ2-5,TRBV7-7,.,.,14
TGTGCCAGCAGCCTCCTCCCCCCGGGACAGGGGGCTTACGAGCAGTACTTC,CASSLLPPGQGAYEQYF,TRBJ2-7,TRBV11-2,.,TRBD1,17
TGTGCCAGCAGCTTCCCGGCCAGCGGGGGGTTCTACGAGCAGTACTTC,CASSFPASGGFYEQYF,TRBJ2-7,TRBV7-9,.,TRBD2,16
TGTGCCAGCAGTTTACGCCGGGACAGCCAAAATTCCTTCTATGGCTACACCTTC,CASSLRRDSQNSFYGYTF,TRBJ1-2,TRBV27,.,TRBD1,18
TGTGCCAGCAGCTCCCGGGGGCAGGGGGCAAGAGAAAAACTGTTTTTT,CASSSRGQGAREKLFF,TRBJ1-4,TRBV7-9,many,TRBD1,16
TGTGCCAGCAGCTTATACAGGGGGGCGAACTATGGCTACACCTTC,CASSLYRGANYGYTF,TRBJ1-2,TRBV13,.,TRBD1,15
TGTGCCAGCAGCTTAAGGGGGGGTTTGGACACTGAAGCTTTCTTT,CASSLRGGLDTEAFF,TRBJ1-1,TRBV7-3,.,.,15
TGTGCCAGCTCACCACTACAGCAAGAGACCCAGTACTTC,CASSPLQQETQYF,TRBJ2-5,TRBV18,.,.,13
TGCGCCAGCAGCCGCTTCCAGGGGAGACGAATGAACACTGAAGCTTTCTTT,CASSRFQGRRMNTEAFF,TRBJ1-1,TRBV4-1,few,.,17
TGTGCCAGTAGTTCGGTCGGGACAGGGGGGATTTGGGGCAATCAGCCCCAGCATTTT,CASSSVGTGGIWGNQPQHF,TRBJ1-5,TRBV19,.,TRBD1,19
TGTGCCAGCGGCGCCCCGGGGGCTAATGAAAAACTGTTTTTT,CASGAPGANEKLFF,TRBJ1-4,TRBV27,.,.,14
TGTGCCAGCAGTTTACAGGGTTGGGAAAAACTGTTTTTT,CASSLQGWEKLFF,TRBJ1-4,TRBV28,.,.,13
TGTGCCAGTAGTCCAGGGACAGGGAGTTTCTCCTATAATTCACCCCTCCACTTT,CASSPGTGSFSYNSPLHF,TRBJ1-6,TRBV19,.,TRBD1,18
TGTGCCAGCAGTTTATTCGCGGGGGCAAACTATGGCTACACCTTC,CASSLFAGANYGYTF,TRBJ1-2,TRBV28,.,.,15